The 19 T cell receptor beta chains below all came from one sample that was sequenced in a study of T cell repertoires in cytomegalovirus infection. TCRdb processed the reads anew with MiXCR; each CDR3 protein has one entry. The table shows about 310,000 distinct CDR3 sequences, with roughly a sixth occurring only once. Sequencing was carried out using PBMCs. Receptors were obtained from a human donor in good health (CMV status not recorded). Some clones in this sample may be carry-over from other donors' samples.

This clonotype has at least ten counts. The chain uses TRBV7-2 and TRBJ1-6; 11 nucleotides line up with TRBD1. This CDR3 comprises 14 residues. The V gene's germline CDR1 is SGHTA and CDR2 FQGNSA. J lost 7 bases, V lost 5 bases, and 1 base had no gene match. The DNA for the CDR3 is TGTGCCAGCAGCGGGGACAGGGGGAATTCACCCCTCCACTTT. Protein: CASSGDRGNSPLHF.

This clonotype occurred many times. CDR3 residues: CASSRRENTEAFF. CDR3 bases: TGTGCCAGCAGCCGCAGGGAGAACACTGAAGCTTTCTTT. This sequence joins TRBV12-3 or TRBV12-4 and TRBJ1-1; the D gene is possibly TRBD1 (5 bases). The germline V and J ends were trimmed by 6 bases and 1 base, with 9 bases remaining between them. The CDR3 sequence is 13 residues long.

The V and J genes are TRBV28 and TRBJ2-7; 10 bases line up with TRBD1. The trim removed 3 bases at V and 7 bases at J, leaving 12 bases unmatched. The CDR3 loop spans 16 amino acids. Germline values: CDR1 MDHEN, CDR2 SYDVKM. CDR3 nucleotides: TGTGCCAGCAGTTTGTTTTTGGGACAGGGGCCACGGGAGCAGTACTTC. The encoded protein is CASSLFLGQGPREQYF.

This clonotype was seen ten or more times. This CDR3 is CASSRGREVETQYF. The CDR3 nucleotides read TGTGCCAGCAGCCGAGGTCGGGAGGTCGAGACCCAGTACTTC. The chain joins TRBV7-2 to TRBJ2-5, with 7 bases lining up with TRBD2. There are 14 residues in the CDR3. J lost 5 bases, V lost 5 bases, and 8 bases had no gene match. Per germline, CDR1 SGHTA and CDR2 FQGNSA.

In regard to this clonotype: This may be a read error, as it is one base from a much larger clone. The rearrangement links TRBV7-9 to TRBJ1-4; weak D call: TRBD1 (5 bases). The CDR3 covers 13 residues. The germline CDR1 and CDR2 sequences are SEHNR and FQNEAQ (reference sequence). The CDR3 is CASSTQGGENLFF. DNA of the CDR3: TGTGCCAGCAGCACCCAGGGAGGTGAAAACCTGTTTTTT.

This clonotype was seen repeatedly, ten times or more. This chain links TRBV7-2 with TRBJ1-2; possible D gene TRBD1, 5 bases. The germline CDR1 and CDR2 sequences are SGHTA and FQGNSA. V was trimmed by 3 bases and J by 3 bases, leaving 14 bases between them. CDR3 size: 15 residues. The CDR3 DNA reads TGTGCCAGCAGCTTTAGCGTGGGGGTTGACTATGGCTACACCTTC. This sequence encodes CASSFSVGVDYGYTF.

The genes are TRBV4-1 and TRBJ1-2; D is ambiguous. Germline V gene lookup returns CDR1 MGHRA and CDR2 YSYEKL. This CDR3 has 15 residues. Trimming cost V 4 bases and J 3 bases, with 15 bases left between them. CDR3 loop: CASSPGDQSYYGYTF. As DNA, the CDR3 is TGCGCCAGCAGCCCTGGCGACCAGTCTTACTATGGCTACACCTTC.

The table lists this clonotype with a few counts. Compared with germline, one end of the junction differs, possibly owing to a read error. CDR3 DNA: TGTGCCAGCAGTTTAGGCGGGACAGGGGGTTTCCGTGAGCAGTTCTTC. Protein sequence: CASSLGGTGGFREQFF. The chain employs TRBV7-2 and TRBJ2-1, with 11 bases fitting TRBD1. Germline loops: CDR1 SGHTA, CDR2 FQGNSA. This CDR3 is 16 amino acids long.

The chain has TRBV12-3 or TRBV12-4 and TRBJ2-1; tentatively, D is TRBD1 or TRBD2 (5 bases each). Deletions cut 1 base from V and 9 bases from J, with 10 bases between. This CDR3 is 13 amino acids long. The CDR3: CASSLVGDGEQFF. The CDR3 DNA is TGTGCCAGCAGTTTAGTCGGGGACGGTGAGCAGTTCTTC.

The genes are TRBV28 and TRBJ1-4; TRBD1 might be the D (5 bases). This CDR3 has 16 residues. Germline values: CDR1 MDHEN, CDR2 SYDVKM. Trimming pared 3 bases from V and 8 bases from J, leaving 19 bases between. The CDR3 region is CASSLIRGAAGEKLFF. The CDR3, as DNA: TGTGCCAGCAGTTTGATCCGGGGCGCCGCAGGAGAAAAACTGTTTTTT.

This clonotype was detected only a few times. The rearrangement joins TRBV2 to TRBJ1-4; 7 nucleotides line up with TRBD1. This CDR3 is built from 14 residues. Germline CDR1 SNHLY, CDR2 FYNNEI. V lost 6 bases, J lost 4 bases, and 5 bases stayed unmatched. CDR3 nucleotide sequence: TGTGCCAGCAGCCAGGGGGAGAGTAATGAAAAACTGTTTTTT. As protein: CASSQGESNEKLFF.

In this sample, this clonotype turned up a few times. The chain couples TRBV9 to TRBJ1-2, with 8 bases fitting TRBD1. J lost 3 bases, V lost 3 bases, and 7 bases had no gene match. This CDR3 has 15 amino acids. Germline CDR1 SGDLS, CDR2 YYNGEE. CDR3 coding DNA: TGTGCCAGCAGCGCCCGACAGGGGATCCACTATGGCTACACCTTC. Protein sequence: CASSARQGIHYGYTF.

This clonotype was counted many times. The V gene is TRBV7-2, the J gene TRBJ2-1; possible D gene TRBD2, 5 bases. The CDR3 loop spans 16 amino acids. V lost 1 base and J lost 7, with 17 bases in between. Germline loops: CDR1 SGHTA, CDR2 FQGNSA. CDR3 region: CASSLVAGVPENEQFF. The CDR3, as DNA: TGTGCCAGCAGCTTAGTCGCGGGTGTACCGGAGAATGAGCAGTTCTTC. The whole variable domain, filled in from reference TRBV7-2 and TRBJ2-1, reads GAGVSQSPSNKVTEKGKDVELRCDPISGHTALYWYRQSLGQGLEFLIYFQGNSAPDKSGLPSDRFSAERTGGSVSTLTIQRTQQEDSAVYLCASSLVAGVPENEQFFGPGTRLTVL.

The chain has TRBV27 and TRBJ2-2; D might be TRBD2 (5 bases). Trimming stripped 5 bases from V and 6 bases from J, with 10 bases between. The CDR3 sequence is 13 residues long. CDR1 and CDR2 from the germline V gene are MNHEY and SMNVEV (reference sequence). CDR3 sequence: CASSLGVAGELFF. CDR3 nucleotides: TGTGCCAGCAGTCTCGGGGTGGCCGGGGAGCTGTTTTTT.

The chain joins TRBV12-3 or TRBV12-4 to TRBJ1-1; D gene uncertain. The CDR3 loop spans 12 amino acids. V was pared by 3 bases and J by 11 bases, with 13 bases between. This CDR3 is CASSFRSTAAFF. In nucleotides, the CDR3 is TGTGCCAGCAGTTTTCGCTCCACTGCGGCTTTCTTT.

A word on this clonotype: This could be a read error, since a much larger clone is one nucleotide away. The J gene is TRBJ1-1, the V gene TRBV12-3 or TRBV12-4; D remains ambiguous. Deletions cut 7 bases from V and 4 bases from J, with 16 bases between. There are 14 residues in the CDR3. Written as DNA, the CDR3 is TGTGCCAGCACCCCTCAAATGTGTGCCACTGAAGCTTTCTTT. Its translation is CASTPQMCATEAFF.

This clonotype has a count of ten or more. The chain uses TRBV7-2 and TRBJ1-1, with a weak D call TRBD1 (6 bases). Between the trimmed V and J ends, which lost 5 bases and 2 bases, there was a span of 15 bases. This CDR3 comprises 15 residues. Germline V gives CDR1 SGHTA, CDR2 FQGNSA. The CDR3 nucleotides read TGTGCCAGCAGCCCGCAGAGGGGGGGCAACACTGAAGCTTTCTTT. This sequence encodes CASSPQRGGNTEAFF. The full variable domain, in which reference TRBV7-2 and TRBJ1-1 provide the parts outside the CDR3, is GAGVSQSPSNKVTEKGKDVELRCDPISGHTALYWYRQSLGQGLEFLIYFQGNSAPDKSGLPSDRFSAERTGGSVSTLTIQRTQQEDSAVYLCASSPQRGGNTEAFFGQGTRLTVV.

This clonotype showed up many times. V and J are TRBV7-9 and TRBJ1-1, with D possibly being TRBD1 (6 bases). The germline CDR1 and CDR2 sequences are SEHNR and FQNEAQ (reference sequence). This CDR3 spans 15 amino acids. The V end was cut by 5 bases, the J end by 0 bases, with 13 bases between. CDR3 in DNA: TGTGCCAGCAGCCCACAGGGTACCATGAACACTGAAGCTTTCTTT. Protein: CASSPQGTMNTEAFF.

This clonotype was seen only a few times. V is TRBV27 and J is TRBJ1-2, with D perhaps matching TRBD1 (5 bases). The CDR3 is 15 amino acids. V dropped 6 bases and J dropped 5 bases, with 19 bases sitting between them. Germline loops: CDR1 MNHEY, CDR2 SMNVEV (reference sequence). CDR3 sequence (DNA): TGTGCCAGCAGAGGCGGACTGAAGGGGATTTATGGCTACACCTTC. This codes for CASRGGLKGIYGYTF.